This is a list of T cell receptor beta chains from one sample in a study of shared clonotypes between healthy human individuals. Measured with immunoSEQ multiplex PCR; TCRdb has only the in-frame clones, and not every one. Altogether 2 million to 2.5 million clones are present, around 95% being singletons, with the ten largest covering 0.13%. The sequenced sample consisted of naive CD4+ T cells sorted from blood. These receptors were taken from a man younger than 35 in good health. CDR3s include the opening cysteine and the closing phenylalanine or tryptophan. The order of the fields is clone size, D gene, V gene, J gene, CDR3 DNA, CDR3 protein. A D gene is named only where the DNA matches it firmly. Not every row has a clone size; where given, it reads once, few, many or a size class.

clone size: NA
D gene: NA
V gene: TRBV19
J gene: TRBJ1-1
CDR3 DNA: TGTGCCAGTAGTCCAATGGGGGACCCGAACACTGAAGCTTTCTTT
CDR3 protein: CASSPMGDPNTEAFF

clone size: once
D gene: NA
V gene: TRBV30
J gene: TRBJ2-7
CDR3 DNA: TGTGCCTGGTGTACGGACGGATCCTACGAGCAGTACTTC
CDR3 protein: CAWCTDGSYEQYF

clone size: NA
D gene: TRBD2
V gene: TRBV5-1
J gene: TRBJ2-3
CDR3 DNA: TGCGCCAGCAGCTTGGGACTAGCGACAGATACGCAGTATTTT
CDR3 protein: CASSLGLATDTQYF

clone size: NA
D gene: NA
V gene: TRBV5-5
J gene: TRBJ1-1
CDR3 DNA: TGTGCCAGCAGCTTGCTTACAGTTAACACTGAAGCTTTCTTT
CDR3 protein: CASSLLTVNTEAFF

clone size: NA
D gene: TRBD2
V gene: TRBV5-1
J gene: TRBJ2-7
CDR3 DNA: TGCGCCAGCAGCTTAGATATTGCTAGCGGATCCTACGAGCAGTACTTC
CDR3 protein: CASSLDIASGSYEQYF

clone size: NA
D gene: TRBD1
V gene: TRBV5-1
J gene: TRBJ2-1
CDR3 DNA: TGCGCCAGCAGCTTGGTAGGAACAGGGGGCGCGTTGAATGAGCAGTTCTTC
CDR3 protein: CASSLVGTGGALNEQFF

clone size: NA
D gene: TRBD1
V gene: TRBV30
J gene: TRBJ1-2
CDR3 DNA: TGTGCCTGGAGTCGGACAGGCTATGGCTACACCTTC
CDR3 protein: CAWSRTGYGYTF

clone size: NA
D gene: NA
V gene: TRBV30
J gene: TRBJ1-1
CDR3 DNA: TGTGCCTGGAGTCAGGGATATTTAGCTTTCTTT
CDR3 protein: CAWSQGYLAFF

clone size: NA
D gene: NA
V gene: TRBV28
J gene: TRBJ1-1
CDR3 DNA: TGTGCCAGCAGTTTAGGTAAAGGTACTGAAGCTTTCTTT
CDR3 protein: CASSLGKGTEAFF

clone size: NA
D gene: NA
V gene: TRBV18
J gene: TRBJ2-2
CDR3 DNA: TGTGCCAGCTCAGCAGACAGAAACACCGGGGAGCTGTTTTTT
CDR3 protein: CASSADRNTGELFF

clone size: NA
D gene: TRBD2
V gene: TRBV5-1
J gene: TRBJ2-1
CDR3 DNA: TGCGCCAGCAGCCCCACCGGCCTAGCGGGAACGACATACAATGAGCAGTTCTTC
CDR3 protein: CASSPTGLAGTTYNEQFF

clone size: NA
D gene: NA
V gene: TRBV18
J gene: TRBJ1-5
CDR3 DNA: TGTGCCAGCTCACCTGAAGGGAATAGCAATCAGCCCCAGCATTTT
CDR3 protein: CASSPEGNSNQPQHF

clone size: once
D gene: TRBD2
V gene: TRBV9
J gene: TRBJ2-3
CDR3 DNA: TGTGCCAGCAGCGGACCTAGCGGATTCACAGATACGCAGTATTTT
CDR3 protein: CASSGPSGFTDTQYF

clone size: NA
D gene: TRBD1
V gene: TRBV2
J gene: TRBJ1-5
CDR3 DNA: TGTGCCAGCAGGATTGAGGGGGCCGGTCAGCCCCAGCATTTT
CDR3 protein: CASRIEGAGQPQHF

clone size: NA
D gene: TRBD2
V gene: TRBV7-9
J gene: TRBJ2-4
CDR3 DNA: TGTGCCAGCAGTTCGGGACTAGCGGTAGCCAAAAACATTCAGTACTTC
CDR3 protein: CASSSGLAVAKNIQYF

clone size: once
D gene: NA
V gene: TRBV11-3
J gene: TRBJ2-5
CDR3 DNA: TGTGCCAGCAGCCCTTCGTGGGGTCGGGGTTTGGAGACCCAGTACTTC
CDR3 protein: CASSPSWGRGLETQYF

clone size: NA
D gene: NA
V gene: TRBV2
J gene: TRBJ2-5
CDR3 DNA: TGTGCCAGCAGTGATGAGCGTAGCCAAGAGACCCAGTACTTC
CDR3 protein: CASSDERSQETQYF

clone size: NA
D gene: TRBD1
V gene: TRBV5-1
J gene: TRBJ2-4
CDR3 DNA: TGCGCCAGCAGCACCGGGACAGGGCAGCACATTCAGTACTTC
CDR3 protein: CASSTGTGQHIQYF

clone size: NA
D gene: NA
V gene: TRBV30
J gene: TRBJ1-2
CDR3 DNA: TGTGCCTCCTCCGGCAGCGGTATCTATGGCTACACCTTC
CDR3 protein: CASSGSGIYGYTF

clone size: NA
D gene: NA
V gene: TRBV2
J gene: TRBJ2-7
CDR3 DNA: TGTGCCAGCAAGCAGGAGCACGGCTACGAGCAGTACTTC
CDR3 protein: CASKQEHGYEQYF

clone size: NA
D gene: NA
V gene: TRBV5-1
J gene: TRBJ2-7
CDR3 DNA: TGCGCCAGCAGCTTTTACTCCTACGAGCAGTACTTC
CDR3 protein: CASSFYSYEQYF

clone size: NA
D gene: TRBD2
V gene: TRBV9
J gene: TRBJ2-7
CDR3 DNA: TGTGCCAGCAGCGTAGCGGCGGGGGACCGCGAGCAGTACTTC
CDR3 protein: CASSVAAGDREQYF

clone size: NA
D gene: NA
V gene: TRBV7-2
J gene: TRBJ2-7
CDR3 DNA: TGTGCCAGCAGCTCCTCCCCCTCCTACGAGCAGTACTTC
CDR3 protein: CASSSSPSYEQYF

clone size: NA
D gene: TRBD1
V gene: TRBV2
J gene: TRBJ2-2
CDR3 DNA: TGTGCCAGCAGGGGACAGGGGAACAGCGGGGAGCTGTTTTTT
CDR3 protein: CASRGQGNSGELFF

clone size: NA
D gene: NA
V gene: TRBV9
J gene: TRBJ2-3
CDR3 DNA: TGTGCCAGCAGCCCGCGGCCTGGCACAGATACGCAGTATTTT
CDR3 protein: CASSPRPGTDTQYF

clone size: NA
D gene: NA
V gene: TRBV5-6
J gene: TRBJ2-5
CDR3 DNA: TGTGCCAGCAGCTTGGCCACAGAGACCCAGTACTTC
CDR3 protein: CASSLATETQYF

clone size: few
D gene: TRBD1
V gene: TRBV10-1
J gene: TRBJ1-6
CDR3 DNA: TGCGCCAGCAGCGTGGACAGGGGACGAGGATCACCCCTCCACTTT
CDR3 protein: CASSVDRGRGSPLHF

clone size: NA
D gene: NA
V gene: TRBV28
J gene: TRBJ1-2
CDR3 DNA: TGTGCCAGCAGTCCCAACAGGGTTGGCTACACCTTC
CDR3 protein: CASSPNRVGYTF

clone size: NA
D gene: TRBD2
V gene: TRBV5-1
J gene: TRBJ2-5
CDR3 DNA: TGCGCCAGCAGCTGGCGGGGACTAGCGGCCGGCCGCCAAGAGACCCAGTACTTC
CDR3 protein: CASSWRGLAAGRQETQYF

clone size: NA
D gene: NA
V gene: TRBV20-1
J gene: TRBJ2-1
CDR3 DNA: TGCAGTGCCCAGGGGGGCAATGAGCAGTTCTTC
CDR3 protein: CSAQGGNEQFF

clone size: once
D gene: NA
V gene: TRBV30
J gene: TRBJ2-2
CDR3 DNA: TGTGCCTGGAGTGTAGGGGGGTTCACCGGGGAGCTGTTTTTT
CDR3 protein: CAWSVGGFTGELFF

clone size: few
D gene: NA
V gene: TRBV15
J gene: TRBJ2-3
CDR3 DNA: TGTGCCACCAGCCCAGGCACAGATACGCAGTATTTT
CDR3 protein: CATSPGTDTQYF

clone size: NA
D gene: TRBD1
V gene: TRBV5-8
J gene: TRBJ2-7
CDR3 DNA: TGTGCCAGCAGCAGACAGGGGGTGTACGAGCAGTACTTC
CDR3 protein: CASSRQGVYEQYF

clone size: NA
D gene: TRBD1
V gene: TRBV7-9
J gene: TRBJ2-7
CDR3 DNA: TGTGCCAGCAGCTTAAGGGGGCGAGATGGACATACCTACGAGCAGTACTTC
CDR3 protein: CASSLRGRDGHTYEQYF

clone size: NA
D gene: NA
V gene: TRBV9
J gene: TRBJ2-5
CDR3 DNA: TGTGCCAGCAGCGTAGCAGGCGGGCTCCAAGAGACCCAGTACTTC
CDR3 protein: CASSVAGGLQETQYF